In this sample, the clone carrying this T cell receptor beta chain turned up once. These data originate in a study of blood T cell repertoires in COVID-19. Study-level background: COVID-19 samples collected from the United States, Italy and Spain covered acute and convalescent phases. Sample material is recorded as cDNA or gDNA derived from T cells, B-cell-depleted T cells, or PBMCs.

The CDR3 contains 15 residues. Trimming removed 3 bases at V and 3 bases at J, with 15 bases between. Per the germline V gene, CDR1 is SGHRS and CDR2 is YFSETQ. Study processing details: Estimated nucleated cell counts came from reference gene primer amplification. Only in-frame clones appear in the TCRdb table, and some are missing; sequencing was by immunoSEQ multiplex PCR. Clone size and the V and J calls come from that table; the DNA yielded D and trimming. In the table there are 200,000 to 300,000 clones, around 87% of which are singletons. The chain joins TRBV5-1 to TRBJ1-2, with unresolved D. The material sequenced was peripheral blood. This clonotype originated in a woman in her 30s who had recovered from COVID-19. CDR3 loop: CASSYDNSIYYGYTF. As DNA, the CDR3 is TGCGCCAGCAGCTATGACAACTCCATTTACTATGGCTACACCTTC.